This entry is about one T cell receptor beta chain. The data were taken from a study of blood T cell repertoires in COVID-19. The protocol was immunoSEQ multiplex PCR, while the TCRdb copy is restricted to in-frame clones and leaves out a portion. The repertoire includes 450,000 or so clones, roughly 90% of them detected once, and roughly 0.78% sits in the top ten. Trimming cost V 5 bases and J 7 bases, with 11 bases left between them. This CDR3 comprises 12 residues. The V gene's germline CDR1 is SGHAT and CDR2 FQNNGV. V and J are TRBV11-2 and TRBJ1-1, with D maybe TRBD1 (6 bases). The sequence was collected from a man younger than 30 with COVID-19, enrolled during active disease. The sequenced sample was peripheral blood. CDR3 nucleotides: TGTGCCAGCAGCCCTCCACAGGGTGAAGCTTTCTTT. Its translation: CASSPPQGEAFF.